This is a list of T cell receptor beta chains from one sample in a study of CD8 T cells in Susac syndrome. In TCRdb, the immunoSEQ multiplex PCR reads were re-called with MiXCR into one record per CDR3 protein. The sample lists over 150,000 distinct CDR3 sequences; roughly 96% were seen once. The sample taken for sequencing was CD4+ T cells from PBMCs. The receptors were sampled from a human donor with multiple sclerosis. Each CDR3 is given with its conserved first and last residue. Fields, in order: clone size, D gene, V gene, J gene, CDR3 protein, CDR3 DNA. D genes are given only for firm matches. Clone size is shown for a subset of rows, as once, few, many or a class of expanded clone.

clone size: .
D gene: TRBD2
V gene: TRBV5-1
J gene: TRBJ2-1
CDR3 protein: CASSLLPSGVDNEQFF
CDR3 DNA: TGCGCCAGCAGCTTGCTTCCTAGCGGGGTCGACAATGAGCAGTTCTTC

clone size: .
D gene: .
V gene: TRBV7-9
J gene: TRBJ2-3
CDR3 protein: CASSLVPRDTDTQYF
CDR3 DNA: TGTGCCAGCAGCTTGGTACCCCGAGACACAGATACGCAGTATTTT

clone size: .
D gene: .
V gene: TRBV24-1
J gene: TRBJ2-3
CDR3 protein: CATSDPYTDTQYF
CDR3 DNA: TGTGCCACCAGTGATCCCTACACAGATACGCAGTATTTT

clone size: .
D gene: .
V gene: TRBV29-1
J gene: TRBJ2-7
CDR3 protein: CSVATVGSSYEQYF
CDR3 DNA: TGCAGCGTTGCCACAGTCGGGAGCTCCTACGAGCAGTACTTC

clone size: .
D gene: TRBD2
V gene: TRBV7-9
J gene: TRBJ2-3
CDR3 protein: CASSPGMGGVRDTQYF
CDR3 DNA: TGTGCCAGCAGCCCCGGAATGGGGGGGGTCAGAGATACGCAGTATTTT

clone size: .
D gene: .
V gene: TRBV6-1
J gene: TRBJ1-6
CDR3 protein: CASSELTGPSPLHF
CDR3 DNA: TGTGCCAGCAGTGAACTGACAGGACCGTCACCCCTCCACTTT

clone size: .
D gene: .
V gene: TRBV29-1
J gene: TRBJ2-1
CDR3 protein: CSTRTAYSSYNEQFF
CDR3 DNA: TGCAGCACCAGGACAGCTTATAGCTCCTACAATGAGCAGTTCTTC

clone size: .
D gene: .
V gene: TRBV9
J gene: TRBJ1-5
CDR3 protein: CASSRDGDQPQHF
CDR3 DNA: TGTGCCAGCAGCCGGGATGGGGATCAGCCCCAGCATTTT

clone size: once
D gene: .
V gene: TRBV7-9
J gene: TRBJ2-7
CDR3 protein: CASGHTNYEQYF
CDR3 DNA: TGTGCCAGCGGCCACACCAACTACGAGCAGTACTTC

clone size: .
D gene: .
V gene: TRBV20-1
J gene: TRBJ2-5
CDR3 protein: CSARDRRGRETQYF
CDR3 DNA: TGCAGTGCTAGAGATAGACGGGGGCGAGAGACCCAGTACTTC

clone size: .
D gene: TRBD1
V gene: TRBV7-3
J gene: TRBJ2-7
CDR3 protein: CASSWDRGDYEQYF
CDR3 DNA: TGTGCCAGCAGCTGGGACAGGGGAGATTACGAGCAGTACTTC

clone size: .
D gene: .
V gene: TRBV7-7
J gene: TRBJ2-5
CDR3 protein: CASRGEGETQYF
CDR3 DNA: TGTGCCAGCAGAGGCGAGGGGGAGACCCAGTACTTC

clone size: .
D gene: .
V gene: TRBV30
J gene: TRBJ2-2
CDR3 protein: CAWRGLSTGELFF
CDR3 DNA: TGTGCCTGGAGAGGGTTATCCACCGGGGAGCTGTTTTTT

clone size: .
D gene: .
V gene: TRBV20-1
J gene: TRBJ1-1
CDR3 protein: CSARKGELVNTEAFF
CDR3 DNA: TGCAGTGCTAGGAAGGGGGAATTGGTCAACACTGAAGCTTTCTTT